Listed below are T cell receptor beta chains from one sample, sequenced in a study of blood T cell repertoires in COVID-19. Assay: immunoSEQ multiplex PCR; the TCRdb copy retains only in-frame clones and omits some. Of about 280,000 clones in the sample, approximately 78% are singletons; the top ten hold 5%. The material sequenced was PBMCs or T cells enriched from blood (not recorded which). The receptor set was obtained from a man aged 35-49 years who had been exposed to COVID-19. Both conserved end residues are part of each CDR3. A D gene is named only where the DNA matches it firmly. Clone size is shown for a subset of rows, as once, few, many or a class of expanded clone.

>12|TRBJ1-2|TRBV21-1|.|.
CASKGFGVGYTF
TGTGCCAGCAAGGGGTTCGGCGTTGGCTACACCTTC
>15|TRBJ2-1|TRBV19|.|.
CASSIVTGEGYEQFF
TGTGCCAGTAGTATAGTAACGGGAGAAGGCTATGAGCAGTTCTTC
>13|TRBJ1-1|TRBV9|.|.
CASSVGGRTEAFF
TGTGCCAGCAGCGTAGGAGGAAGGACTGAAGCTTTCTTT
>19|TRBJ2-2|TRBV6-6|TRBD1|.
CASSGSGTGGWSWTGELFF
TGTGCCAGCAGTGGATCCGGGACAGGGGGCTGGTCATGGACCGGGGAGCTGTTTTTT
>14|TRBJ1-5|TRBV24-1|.|many
CATSGPGSAQPQHF
TGTGCCACCAGTGGGCCGGGGTCGGCTCAGCCCCAGCATTTT
>16|TRBJ2-7|TRBV6-1|.|few
CASSEGQHQRPYEQYF
TGTGCCAGCAGTGAAGGACAGCACCAGAGACCCTACGAGCAGTACTTC
>13|TRBJ2-7|TRBV5-1|.|.
CASGTTGTYEQYF
TGCGCCAGCGGAACGACTGGCACCTACGAGCAGTACTTC
>14|TRBJ2-2|TRBV6-1|.|.
CASSEQANTGELFF
TGTGCCAGCAGTGAACAGGCGAACACCGGGGAGCTGTTTTTT
>12|TRBJ1-2|TRBV24-1|TRBD1|.
CATGGQGDGYTF
TGTGCCACCGGGGGACAGGGAGATGGCTACACCTTC
>12|TRBJ1-2|TRBV6-5|.|.
CATLGPSYGYTF
TGTGCCACCCTGGGGCCCTCCTATGGCTACACCTTC
>18|TRBJ2-3|TRBV27|TRBD2|once
CASSTRLILAGGADTQYF
TGTGCCAGCAGTACCCGCCTTATACTAGCGGGAGGGGCAGATACGCAGTATTTT
>14|TRBJ2-7|TRBV7-8|.|.
CASSLLGAGYEQYF
TGTGCCAGCAGCTTATTGGGGGCCGGCTACGAGCAGTACTTC
>15|TRBJ1-5|TRBV4-1|TRBD1|.
CASSQDGDRAQPQHF
TGCGCCAGCAGCCAAGACGGGGACAGGGCTCAGCCCCAGCATTTT
>13|TRBJ2-3|TRBV4-1|.|.
CASTRIHTDTQYF
TGCGCCTCGACACGAATTCACACAGATACGCAGTATTTT
>14|TRBJ2-7|TRBV7-2|.|few
CASRGPRAGYEQYF
TGTGCCAGCAGGGGGCCCCGGGCGGGATACGAGCAGTACTTC
>15|TRBJ1-5|TRBV2|TRBD1|.
CATLVDRVEGQPQHF
TGTGCCACCCTAGTGGACAGGGTAGAAGGTCAGCCCCAGCATTTT
>14|TRBJ2-3|TRBV13|TRBD1|.
CASTDRDRGDTQYF
TGTGCCAGCACCGACCGGGACAGGGGGGATACGCAGTATTTT
>12|TRBJ1-1|TRBV28|.|.
CASSLSLREAFF
TGTGCCAGCAGTTTAAGTCTGCGCGAAGCTTTCTTT
>14|TRBJ1-6|TRBV18|.|.
CASSPDSANSPLHF
TGTGCCAGCTCACCAGACAGCGCCAATTCACCCCTCCACTTT
>15|TRBJ2-7|TRBV30|TRBD1|.
CAWYGTGTGRYEQYF
TGTGCCTGGTACGGAACCGGGACAGGGAGGTACGAGCAGTACTTC
>16|TRBJ2-7|TRBV5-4|TRBD2|few
CASRFGGGHGLYEQYF
TGTGCCAGCAGATTCGGGGGGGGCCACGGCCTCTACGAGCAGTACTTC
>16|TRBJ2-7|TRBV23-1|TRBD1|once
CASSQPGTGTSYEQYF
TGCGCCAGCAGTCAACCCGGGACAGGGACCTCCTACGAGCAGTACTTC
>16|TRBJ2-5|TRBV6-2/TRBV6-3|.|few
CASSYSTRRRQETQYF
TGTGCCAGCAGTTACTCGACTCGGAGGCGGCAAGAGACCCAGTACTTC
>16|TRBJ1-1|TRBV7-8|TRBD1|.
CASSLVPTYRGTEAFF
TGTGCCAGCAGCTTAGTACCGACGTACAGGGGCACTGAAGCTTTCTTT
>16|TRBJ2-7|TRBV4-1|.|.
CASSQEFSRLTYEQYF
TGCGCCAGCAGCCAAGAATTTTCGAGACTCACTTACGAGCAGTACTTC
>13|TRBJ1-2|TRBV2|.|.
CASSGWRRDGYTF
TGTGCCAGCAGTGGGTGGAGACGGGATGGCTACACCTTC
>14|TRBJ2-4|TRBV5-1|.|.
CASRPDLASNIQYF
TGCGCCAGCCGGCCGGACTTAGCAAGCAACATTCAGTACTTC
>15|TRBJ1-4|TRBV19|.|.
CASSVPRRGNEKLFF
TGTGCCAGTAGTGTGCCCCGTCGGGGTAATGAAAAACTGTTTTTT
>19|TRBJ1-1|TRBV19|.|.
CASSSAPPGQPNLNTEAFF
TGTGCCAGTAGCTCCGCCCCCCCAGGACAGCCAAATCTGAACACTGAAGCTTTCTTT
>17|TRBJ2-7|TRBV5-5|TRBD1|few
CASSLAAGQATSYEQYF
TGTGCCAGCAGCTTGGCTGCCGGACAGGCGACTTCTTACGAGCAGTACTTC
>14|TRBJ1-1|TRBV10-2|TRBD1|few
CASREGTGATEAFF
TGCGCCAGCAGGGAAGGGACAGGGGCCACTGAAGCTTTCTTT
>15|TRBJ1-5|TRBV6-5|.|.
CASRAGHSGGQPQHF
TGTGCCAGCAGGGCGGGACACTCGGGGGGTCAGCCCCAGCATTTT
>16|TRBJ2-1|TRBV5-1|TRBD2|.
CASSSGYIAGEREQFF
TGCGCCAGCAGCAGTGGATATATAGCGGGAGAACGGGAGCAGTTCTTC
>13|TRBJ2-7|TRBV29-1|.|.
CSVGSDFSYEQYF
TGCAGCGTTGGGTCAGACTTCTCCTACGAGCAGTACTTC
>16|TRBJ2-1|TRBV9|.|once
CASSAYPSGIGSEQFF
TGTGCCAGCAGCGCGTATCCATCGGGAATAGGGAGTGAGCAGTTCTTC
>14|TRBJ1-1|TRBV10-1|.|.
CASSEGRRNGEAFF
TGCGCCAGCAGTGAGGGGCGCAGAAATGGTGAAGCTTTCTTT
>14|TRBJ1-1|TRBV29-1|TRBD1|.
CSVIPGQGNTEAFF
TGCAGCGTTATACCGGGACAGGGCAACACTGAAGCTTTCTTT
>14|TRBJ2-7|TRBV5-1|TRBD1|.
CASHRDRSSYEQYF
TGCGCCAGCCACCGGGACAGGAGCTCCTACGAGCAGTACTTC
>14|TRBJ1-1|TRBV6-5|.|.
CASSYGVVNTEAFF
TGTGCCAGCAGTTACGGAGTGGTGAACACTGAAGCTTTCTTT
>14|TRBJ2-1|TRBV18|TRBD1|.
CASAQGGVGPEQFF
TGTGCCAGCGCACAAGGGGGCGTTGGTCCTGAGCAGTTCTTC
>14|TRBJ2-2|TRBV13|TRBD1|few
CASRKTGSHGELFF
TGTGCCAGCAGAAAGACAGGGTCTCACGGGGAGCTGTTTTTT
>16|TRBJ1-3|TRBV18|.|.
CASSPLLGRGENTIYF
TGTGCCAGCTCACCACTATTGGGCAGGGGAGAGAACACCATATATTTT
>16|TRBJ1-5|TRBV19|.|.
CASSKWARGSNQPQHF
TGTGCCAGTAGTAAGTGGGCCAGGGGAAGCAATCAGCCCCAGCATTTT
>14|TRBJ2-3|TRBV19|.|.
CASSAGGRTDTQYF
TGTGCCAGTAGTGCCGGGGGGCGGACAGATACGCAGTATTTT
>16|TRBJ1-1|TRBV7-2|TRBD1|.
CASSTGTGWLETEAFF
TGTGCCAGCAGTACCGGGACAGGGTGGTTGGAGACTGAAGCTTTCTTT